This record covers a single TCR beta chain. As yet, its antigen is unknown. Libraries were prepared by immunoSEQ multiplex PCR; TCRdb keeps only in-frame clonotypes and omits some of them. This sample has 90,000 to 120,000 clones, with about nine tenths found just once. The data originate from a study of T cell responses to AZD1222 COVID-19 vaccine. General observations from the study: Repertoire sampling was restricted to post-peak T cell response timepoints.

The source is an adult in good health. The sample consisted of peripheral blood, taken on day 0 of MenACWY control vaccination.

CDR3 sequence: CASGPPPADGTYEQYF. CDR3 nucleotides: TGTGCTAGTGGTCCTCCCCCAGCGGATGGGACCTACGAGCAGTACTTC. V usage is TRBV12-5 and J usage is TRBJ2-7, with D perhaps TRBD2 (5 bases). The CDR3 runs to 16 residues. Germline V gene lookup returns CDR1 LGHNT and CDR2 FRNRAP. Trimming shortened V by 5 bases and J by 2 bases, and 19 bases separated the two germline ends.